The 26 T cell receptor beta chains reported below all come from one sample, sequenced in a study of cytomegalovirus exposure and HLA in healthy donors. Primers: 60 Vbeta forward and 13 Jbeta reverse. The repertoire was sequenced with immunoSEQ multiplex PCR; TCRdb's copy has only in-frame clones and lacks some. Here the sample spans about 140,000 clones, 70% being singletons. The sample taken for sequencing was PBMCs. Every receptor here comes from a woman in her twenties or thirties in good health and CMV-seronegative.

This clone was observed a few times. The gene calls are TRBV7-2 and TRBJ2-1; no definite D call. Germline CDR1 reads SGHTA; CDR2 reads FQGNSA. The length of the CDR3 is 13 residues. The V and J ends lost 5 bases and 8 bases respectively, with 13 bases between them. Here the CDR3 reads CASSLGSSHEQFF. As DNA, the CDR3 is TGTGCCAGCAGCCTTGGTTCAAGCCATGAGCAGTTCTTC.

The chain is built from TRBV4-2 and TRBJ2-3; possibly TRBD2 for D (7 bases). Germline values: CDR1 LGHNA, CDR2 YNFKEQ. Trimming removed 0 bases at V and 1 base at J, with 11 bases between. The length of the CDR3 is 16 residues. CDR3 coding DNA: TGTGCCAGCAGCCAAGATCCCGGGGGGCGCACAGATACGCAGTATTTT. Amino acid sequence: CASSQDPGGRTDTQYF.

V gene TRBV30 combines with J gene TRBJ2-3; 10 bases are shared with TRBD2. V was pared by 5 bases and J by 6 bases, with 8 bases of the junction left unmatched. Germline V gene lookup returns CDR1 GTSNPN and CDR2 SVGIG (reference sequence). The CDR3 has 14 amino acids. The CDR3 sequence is CAWGASGRMDTQYF. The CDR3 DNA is TGTGCCTGGGGGGCTAGCGGGAGAATGGATACGCAGTATTTT.

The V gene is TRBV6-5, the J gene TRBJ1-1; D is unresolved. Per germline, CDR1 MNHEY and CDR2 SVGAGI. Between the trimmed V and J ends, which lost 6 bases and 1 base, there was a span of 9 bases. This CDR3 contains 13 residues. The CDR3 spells CASRLLSNTEAFF. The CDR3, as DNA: TGTGCCAGCAGACTTCTCTCGAACACTGAAGCTTTCTTT.

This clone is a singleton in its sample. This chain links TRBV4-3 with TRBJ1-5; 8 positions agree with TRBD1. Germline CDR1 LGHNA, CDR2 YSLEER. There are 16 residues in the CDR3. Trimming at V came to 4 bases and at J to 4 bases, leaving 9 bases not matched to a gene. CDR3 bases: TGCGCCAGCAGCCTCAGAGGACAGGGTACGAATCAGCCCCAGCATTTT. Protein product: CASSLRGQGTNQPQHF.

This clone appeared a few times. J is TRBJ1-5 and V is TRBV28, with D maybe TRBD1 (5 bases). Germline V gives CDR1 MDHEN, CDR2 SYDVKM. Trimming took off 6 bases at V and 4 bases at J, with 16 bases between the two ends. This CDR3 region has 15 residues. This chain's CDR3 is CASSSHGGWNQPQHF. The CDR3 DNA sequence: TGTGCCAGCAGCTCCCACGGGGGATGGAATCAGCCCCAGCATTTT.

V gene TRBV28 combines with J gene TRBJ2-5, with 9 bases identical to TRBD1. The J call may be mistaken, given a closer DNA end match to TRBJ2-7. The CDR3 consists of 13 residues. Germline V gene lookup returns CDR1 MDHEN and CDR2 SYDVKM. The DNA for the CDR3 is TGTGCCAGCAGTTTAGGGACAGGGTCCGAGCAGTACTTC. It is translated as CASSLGTGSEQYF.

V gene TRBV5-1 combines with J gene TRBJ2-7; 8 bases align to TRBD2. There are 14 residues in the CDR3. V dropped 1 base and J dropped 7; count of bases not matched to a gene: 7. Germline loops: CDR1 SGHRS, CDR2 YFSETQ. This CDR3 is CASSLKTGLGEQYF. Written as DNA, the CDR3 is TGCGCCAGCAGCTTGAAGACGGGACTAGGAGAGCAGTACTTC. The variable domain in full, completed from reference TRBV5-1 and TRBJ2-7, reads KAGVTQTPRYLIKTRGQQVTLSCSPISGHRSVSWYQQTPGQGLQFLFEYFSETQRNKGNFPGRFSGRQFSNSRSEMNVSTLELGDSALYLCASSLKTGLGEQYFGPGTRLTVT.

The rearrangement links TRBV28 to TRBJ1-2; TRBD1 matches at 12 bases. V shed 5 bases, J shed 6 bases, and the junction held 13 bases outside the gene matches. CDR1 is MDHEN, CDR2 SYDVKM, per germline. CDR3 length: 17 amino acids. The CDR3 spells CASSPGTGGVLVDGYTF. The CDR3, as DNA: TGTGCCAGCAGTCCCGGGACAGGGGGCGTTCTAGTTGATGGCTACACCTTC.

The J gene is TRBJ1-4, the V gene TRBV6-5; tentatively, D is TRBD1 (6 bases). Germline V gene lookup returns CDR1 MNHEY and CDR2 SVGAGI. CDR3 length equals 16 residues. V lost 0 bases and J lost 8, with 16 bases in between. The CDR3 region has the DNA TGTGCCAGCAGTTACTCTCACGGGGGGGGCCGGGAAAAACTGTTTTTT. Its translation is CASSYSHGGGREKLFF.

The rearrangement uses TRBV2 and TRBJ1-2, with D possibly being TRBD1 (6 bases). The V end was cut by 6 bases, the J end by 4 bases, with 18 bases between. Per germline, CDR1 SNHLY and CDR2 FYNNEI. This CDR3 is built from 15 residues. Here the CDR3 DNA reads TGTGCCAGCAGCGGGGGGGGGCAAGGGGTCTATGGCTACACCTTC. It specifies CASSGGGQGVYGYTF.

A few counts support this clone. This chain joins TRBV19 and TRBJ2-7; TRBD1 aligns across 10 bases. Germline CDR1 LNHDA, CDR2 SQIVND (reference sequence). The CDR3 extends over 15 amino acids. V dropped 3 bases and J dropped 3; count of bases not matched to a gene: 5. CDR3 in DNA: TGTGCCAGTAGTATCGGGACAGGGGCCCTCTACGAGCAGTACTTC. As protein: CASSIGTGALYEQYF. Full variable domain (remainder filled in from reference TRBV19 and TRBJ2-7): DGGITQSPKYLFRKEGQNVTLSCEQNLNHDAMYWYRQDPGQGLRLIYYSQIVNDFQKGDIAEGYSVSREKKESFPLTVTSAQKNPTAFYLCASSIGTGALYEQYFGPGTRLTVT.

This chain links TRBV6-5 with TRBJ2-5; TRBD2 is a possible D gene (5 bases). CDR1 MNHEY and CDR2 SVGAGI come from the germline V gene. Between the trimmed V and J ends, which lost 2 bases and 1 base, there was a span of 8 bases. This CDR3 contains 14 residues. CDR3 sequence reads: CASSYEAAQETQYF. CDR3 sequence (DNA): TGTGCCAGCAGTTACGAAGCGGCCCAAGAGACCCAGTACTTC.

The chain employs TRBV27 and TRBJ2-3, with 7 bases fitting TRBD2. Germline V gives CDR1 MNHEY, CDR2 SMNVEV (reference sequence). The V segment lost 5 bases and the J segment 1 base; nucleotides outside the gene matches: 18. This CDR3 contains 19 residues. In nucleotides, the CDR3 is TGTGCCAGCAGTAATATGGCGGGAGAAAGTGAGGCGGGCACAGATACGCAGTATTTT. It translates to CASSNMAGESEAGTDTQYF.

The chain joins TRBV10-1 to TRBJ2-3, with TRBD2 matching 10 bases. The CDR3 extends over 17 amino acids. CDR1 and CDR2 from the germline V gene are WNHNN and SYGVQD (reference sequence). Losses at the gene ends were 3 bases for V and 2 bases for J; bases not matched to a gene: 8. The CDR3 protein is CASSDPPTSGATDTQYF. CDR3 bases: TGCGCCAGCAGTGACCCCCCCACTAGCGGGGCCACAGATACGCAGTATTTT.

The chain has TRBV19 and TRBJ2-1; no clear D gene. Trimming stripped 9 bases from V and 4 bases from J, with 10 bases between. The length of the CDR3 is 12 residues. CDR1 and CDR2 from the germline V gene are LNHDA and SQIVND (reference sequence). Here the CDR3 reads CASRDIYNEQFF. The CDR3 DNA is TGTGCCAGCCGTGACATTTACAATGAGCAGTTCTTC.

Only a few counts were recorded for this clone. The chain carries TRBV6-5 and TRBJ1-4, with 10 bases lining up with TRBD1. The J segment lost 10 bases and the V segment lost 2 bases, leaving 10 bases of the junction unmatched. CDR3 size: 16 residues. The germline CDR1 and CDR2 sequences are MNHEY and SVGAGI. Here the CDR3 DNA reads TGTGCCAGCAGTTACCCGCCCCCCGGACAGGGGGGAAAACTGTTTTTT. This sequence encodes CASSYPPPGQGGKLFF.

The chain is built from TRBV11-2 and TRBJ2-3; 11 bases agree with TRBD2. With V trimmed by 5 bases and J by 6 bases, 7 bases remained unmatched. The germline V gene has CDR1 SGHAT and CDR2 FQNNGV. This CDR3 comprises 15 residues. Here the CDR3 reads CASSTIAGGPDTQYF. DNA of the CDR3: TGTGCCAGCAGCACCATAGCGGGAGGGCCGGATACGCAGTATTTT.

In DNA form, the CDR3 reads TGTGCCAGCAGCCCGTGGGTAGCGGGAGGGTATAACAATGAGCAGTTCTTC. It specifies CASSPWVAGGYNNEQFF. The chain uses TRBV7-9 and TRBJ2-1; 11 bases agree with TRBD2. The CDR3 loop spans 17 amino acids. Germline V gives CDR1 SEHNR, CDR2 FQNEAQ (reference sequence). V shed 5 bases and J 5 bases; nucleotides not matched to a gene: 11. The full variable domain, in which reference TRBV7-9 and TRBJ2-1 provide the parts outside the CDR3, is DTGVSQNPRHKITKRGQNVTFRCDPISEHNRLYWYRQTLGQGPEFLTYFQNEAQLEKSRLLSDRFSAERPKGSFSTLEIQRTEQGDSAMYLCASSPWVAGGYNNEQFFGPGTRLTVL.

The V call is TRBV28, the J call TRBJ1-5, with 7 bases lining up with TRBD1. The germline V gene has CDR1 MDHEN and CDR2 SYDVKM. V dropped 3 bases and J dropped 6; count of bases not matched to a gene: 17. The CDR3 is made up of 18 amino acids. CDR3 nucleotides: TGTGCCAGCAGTTTCCGGACAGGAGGCGGGTCGAGGGGTCAGCCCCAGCATTTT. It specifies CASSFRTGGGSRGQPQHF.

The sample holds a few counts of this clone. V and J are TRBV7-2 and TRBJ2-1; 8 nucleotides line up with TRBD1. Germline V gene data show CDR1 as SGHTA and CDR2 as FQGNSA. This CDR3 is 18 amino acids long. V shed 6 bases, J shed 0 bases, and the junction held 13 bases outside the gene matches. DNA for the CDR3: TGTGCCAGCAGACCCGACAGGGGCCCCTCAAGCTCCTACAATGAGCAGTTCTTC. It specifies CASRPDRGPSSSYNEQFF.

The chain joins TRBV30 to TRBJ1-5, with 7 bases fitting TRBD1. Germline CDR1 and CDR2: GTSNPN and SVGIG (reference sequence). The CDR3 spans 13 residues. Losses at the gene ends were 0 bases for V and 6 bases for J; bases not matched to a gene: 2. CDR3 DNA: TGTGCCTGGAGTGTAGGGGGCCCTCAGCCCCAGCATTTT. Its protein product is CAWSVGGPQPQHF.

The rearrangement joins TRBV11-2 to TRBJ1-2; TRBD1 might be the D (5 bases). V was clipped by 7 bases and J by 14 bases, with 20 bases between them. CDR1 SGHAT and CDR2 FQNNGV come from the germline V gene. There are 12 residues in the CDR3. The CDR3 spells CASIPRGNQATF. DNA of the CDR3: TGTGCCAGCATCCCCCGGGGGAATCAGGCGACCTTC.

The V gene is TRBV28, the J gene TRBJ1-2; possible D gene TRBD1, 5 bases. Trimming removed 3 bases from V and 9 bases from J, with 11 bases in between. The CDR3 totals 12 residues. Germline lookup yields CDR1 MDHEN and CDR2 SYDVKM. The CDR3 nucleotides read TGTGCCAGCAGTTTGCAGGGTTATAGCTACACCTTC. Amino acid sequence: CASSLQGYSYTF.

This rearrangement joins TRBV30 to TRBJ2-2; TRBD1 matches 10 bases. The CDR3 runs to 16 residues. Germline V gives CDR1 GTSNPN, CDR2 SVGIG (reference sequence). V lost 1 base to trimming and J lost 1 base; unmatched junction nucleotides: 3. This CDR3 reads CAWSGGTGVNTGELFF. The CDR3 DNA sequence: TGTGCCTGGAGTGGCGGGACAGGGGTGAACACCGGGGAGCTGTTTTTT.

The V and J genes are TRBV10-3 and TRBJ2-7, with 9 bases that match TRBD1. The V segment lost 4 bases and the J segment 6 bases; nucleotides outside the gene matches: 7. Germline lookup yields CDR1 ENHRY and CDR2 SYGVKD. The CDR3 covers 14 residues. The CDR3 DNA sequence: TGTGCCATCAGTGGCCGGACAGGGGACAGCGAGCAGTACTTC. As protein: CAISGRTGDSEQYF.